A selection of T cell receptor beta chains follows, all from one sample in a study of blood T cells in healthy people across ages. TCRdb re-analysed the 5' RACE reads in MiXCR, keeping a single row per CDR3 protein. The profile shows 700,000 to 800,000 distinct CDR3 sequences, roughly two fifths of them singletons. The sample was blood. These receptor sequences come from a woman aged 60-75 years in good health. The CDR3 runs from the conserved cysteine through the conserved F or W. A D gene is named only where the DNA matches it firmly. Some rows mark clone size as missing; the rest say once, few, many or name a class of expanded clone.

d_gene | j_gene | abundance | v_gene | CDR3nt | CDR3aa
. | TRBJ2-7 | . | TRBV6-1 | TGTGCCAGCAGAGCGGAGACAGGACGATCCTACGAGCAGTACTTC | CASRAETGRSYEQYF
. | TRBJ2-3 | few | TRBV20-1 | TGCAGTGCTAGAGAAGTGGGGCAGGACATATATACGCAGTATTTT | CSAREVGQDIYTQYF
. | TRBJ2-7 | many | TRBV4-2 | TGTGCCAGCAGCCAAGAGGGCTACGAGCAGTACTTC | CASSQEGYEQYF
. | TRBJ2-3 | . | TRBV11-2 | TGTGCCAGCAGCTTTTTCCGACAAGTCACAGATACGCAGTATTTT | CASSFFRQVTDTQYF
TRBD2 | TRBJ2-7 | . | TRBV12-3/TRBV12-4 | TGTGCCAGTATACTAGCGGCCAGCTCCTACAATGAGCAGTACTTC | CASILAASSYNEQYF
. | TRBJ1-4 | . | TRBV29-1 | TGCAGCGTTGCGGTACAGGGCGCCGAAAAACTGTTTTTT | CSVAVQGAEKLFF
TRBD1 | TRBJ2-7 | . | TRBV20-1 | TGCAGTGCTAGAGATGCGGGACAGGGCCCCTACGAGCAGTACTTC | CSARDAGQGPYEQYF
. | TRBJ1-2 | few | TRBV13 | TGTGCCAGCAGCGCACGGGACTCCTGGACGGACTATGGCTACACCTTC | CASSARDSWTDYGYTF
TRBD2 | TRBJ2-3 | . | TRBV7-9 | TGTGCCAGCAGCGGAGCTCCGGCGGGGGTTCAAGATACGCAGTATTTT | CASSGAPAGVQDTQYF
. | TRBJ1-5 | . | TRBV15 | TGTGCCACCAGCCCCGGGGGTAGCAATCAGCCCCAGCATTTT | CATSPGGSNQPQHF
. | TRBJ2-1 | . | TRBV19 | TGTGCCAGTAGTGCCGGGGCTTCGAATGAGCAGTTCTTC | CASSAGASNEQFF
. | TRBJ2-7 | . | TRBV6-1 | TGTGCCACCCTACAAACCTACGAGCAGTACTTC | CATLQTYEQYF
. | TRBJ1-2 | . | TRBV12-3/TRBV12-4 | TGTGCCAGCAGTAACCACGAGGGGGTCTATGGCTACACCTTC | CASSNHEGVYGYTF
TRBD1 | TRBJ1-3 | . | TRBV20-1 | TGCAGTGCAAGGACAGGGGTAGTCTCTGGAAACACCATATATTTT | CSARTGVVSGNTIYF
TRBD1 | TRBJ1-1 | few | TRBV18 | TGTGCCAGCTCACACGGACAGGGATGGAACACTGAAGCTTTCTTT | CASSHGQGWNTEAFF
. | TRBJ2-4 | few | TRBV9 | TGTGCCAGCAGCGTAGAGGGTTTTGGCAAAAACATTCAGTACTTC | CASSVEGFGKNIQYF
TRBD2 | TRBJ2-1 | many | TRBV20-1 | TGCAGTGCTAGAGCCGGGACTAGCGTTGATGAGCAGTTCTTC | CSARAGTSVDEQFF
TRBD2 | TRBJ2-7 | . | TRBV20-1 | TGCAGTGCTAGAGACACTAGCGCATCCTACGAGCAGTACTTC | CSARDTSASYEQYF
. | TRBJ2-7 | . | TRBV5-6 | TGTGCCAGCAGCTTGGATTTTTCCGGCGCTAGCGAGCAGTACTTC | CASSLDFSGASEQYF
. | TRBJ1-2 | many | TRBV29-1 | TGCAGCGTTGAAGATCTCCGATATGGCTACACCTTC | CSVEDLRYGYTF
. | TRBJ2-5 | many | TRBV29-1 | TGCAGCGCGGCCTGGGGGGTTGAGCAGTACTTC | CSAAWGVEQYF
. | TRBJ2-7 | many | TRBV3-1 | TGTGCCAGCAGCCAAGGTTGGGCTACGGGTTCCTACGAGCAGTACTTC | CASSQGWATGSYEQYF
TRBD2 | TRBJ2-7 | few | TRBV6-2/TRBV6-3 | TGTGCCAGCAGAGTCGGGACTAGCGGGCCTATGCTCTCCTACGAGCAGTACTTC | CASRVGTSGPMLSYEQYF
TRBD2 | TRBJ2-1 | many | TRBV20-1 | TGCAGTGCTAGAGTAAGGACTAGCGTCAATGAGCAGTTCTTC | CSARVRTSVNEQFF
TRBD1 | TRBJ2-7 | many | TRBV9 | TGTGCCAGCAGCGTGGGACAGGGGAACGAGCAGTACTTC | CASSVGQGNEQYF
. | TRBJ2-7 | few | TRBV6-2/TRBV6-3 | TGTGCCAGCAGTTACGATGGGGACTCCTACGAGCAGTACTTC | CASSYDGDSYEQYF
. | TRBJ2-1 | . | TRBV6-5 | TGTGCCAGCAGGAGTACGGGTGGGGGGATCAATGAGCAGTTCTTC | CASRSTGGGINEQFF
TRBD1 | TRBJ2-5 | . | TRBV7-9 | TGTGCTAGCAGCCCCCTTGACAGGGGGGGCATAGACTTC | CASSPLDRGGIDF
. | TRBJ1-6 | . | TRBV20-1 | TGCAGTGCTAGAGATTATGAGTCCCTCCACTTT | CSARDYESLHF
. | TRBJ2-3 | . | TRBV7-2 | TGTGCCAGCAGCCAGGGGACGGGACATTATACGCAGTATTTT | CASSQGTGHYTQYF
. | TRBJ2-7 | . | TRBV15 | TGTGCCGCCAGCAGAGGTAGTTTAAGTGCCGAGCAGTACTTC | CAASRGSLSAEQYF